This T cell receptor (beta chain) was recorded in a study of T-cell memory formation after mild COVID-19. Study results and caveats: The authors did not confirm SARS-CoV-2 specificity of second-wave clones peaking day 37. Mostly located in CM and EM were contracting CD4+ clones, with contracting CD8+ clones located in EMRA.

The germline V and J ends were trimmed by 8 bases and 0 bases, with 13 bases remaining between them. Germline V lookup: CDR1 SGHAT, CDR2 FQNNGV. CDR3 size: 15 residues. Constant-segment-primed 5'RACE gave TCR alpha and TCR beta cDNA libraries with sample barcodes and UMIs. A single record per CDR3 protein comes from TCRdb applying MiXCR to the 5' RACE reads. The data hold about 340,000 distinct CDR3 sequences, with roughly 21% observed a single time. This clonotype showed up just a few times. No antigen is known for it. The receptor was derived from an adult woman who had mild COVID-19 (a few samples of this study predate the infection). Cell type and time point are not known. The chain employs TRBV11-2 and TRBJ2-2, with a tentative D call TRBD2 (6 bases). Sequencing was performed on PBMCs or a T cell subset sorted from them (not recorded which). The CDR3 loop reads CASDRGRPNTGELFF. CDR3 bases: TGTGCCAGCGACCGAGGGAGGCCGAACACCGGGGAGCTGTTTTTT.